This T cell receptor (beta chain) was observed in a study of shared clonotypes between healthy human individuals. It was across several immunoSEQ plates that each subset's genomic DNA was evenly split. Sequenced by immunoSEQ multiplex PCR; TCRdb stores in-frame clones only, minus some. The sample lists roughly 2.6 million clones; 85% to 95% were seen once. Study-wide points: Clonotype sharing levels among donors were expected to vary with sequencing depth.

Naive CD4+ cells were CD45RA-selected; the remaining cells were memory. As concerns this clone: What it binds is unknown.

The V end lost 3 bases, the J end lost 5 bases, and 11 bases lay between the germline ends. The CDR3 totals 14 residues. Germline loops: CDR1 KGHSY, CDR2 FQNENV. The material sequenced was naive CD4+ T cells sorted from blood. The subset here: CD45RA+ positively selected. The chain joins TRBV16 to TRBJ1-5, with a tentative D call TRBD1 (5 bases). The receptor's source is a man between 18 and 29 years old in good health. The CDR3, as DNA: TGTGCCAGCAGCCAGGACGGGGGACATCAGCCCCAGCATTTT. Translation: CASSQDGGHQPQHF.